What follows are 18 T cell receptor beta chains derived from one specimen sequenced in a study of cytotoxic CD8 clonotypes in ibrutinib-treated CLL. Only in-frame clones appear in the TCRdb table, and some are missing; sequencing was by immunoSEQ multiplex PCR. The profile shows fewer than 90,000 clones, 68% of them singletons. Sequenced here: PBMCs, sampled after 12 months of ibrutinib treatment. Receptors originate from a human donor with chronic lymphocytic leukemia.

The chain couples TRBV19 to TRBJ1-1; TRBD1 agrees at 7 bases. The trim removed 7 bases at V and 3 bases at J, leaving 5 bases unmatched. The CDR3 totals 13 residues. The germline gives CDR1 LNHDA, CDR2 SQIVND (reference sequence). CDR3 DNA sequence: TGTGCCAGTAACGGCAGGGGGGACACTGAAGCTTTCTTT. This gives the protein CASNGRGDTEAFF.

The sample holds one count of this clone. This chain joins TRBV6-5 and TRBJ1-1; no definite D call. The CDR3 contains 12 residues. CDR1 and CDR2 from the germline V gene are MNHEY and SVGAGI. V was cut by 2 bases and J by 8 bases, with 9 bases left in between. CDR3 in DNA: TGTGCCAGCAGTTACGGCAGCTTGGAAGCTTTCTTT. This sequence encodes CASSYGSLEAFF.

This clone was counted a single time. This chain connects TRBV4-3 to TRBJ2-1; D remains unclear. The germline CDR1 and CDR2 sequences are LGHNA and YSLEER. The length of the CDR3 is 14 residues. Trimming left V 0 bases short and J 8 bases short, with 11 bases between. CDR3: CASSQERFRYEQFF. CDR3 bases: TGCGCCAGCAGCCAAGAAAGGTTCCGGTATGAGCAGTTCTTC.

The rearrangement joins TRBV5-1 to TRBJ2-1, with a tentative D call TRBD1 (5 bases). Per germline, CDR1 SGHRS and CDR2 YFSETQ. The CDR3 loop spans 17 amino acids. V was shortened by 0 bases and J by 3 bases, with 16 bases between the two germline ends. The DNA of the CDR3 is TGCGCCAGCAGCTTGGCAGGTCGGCAGGGTAACTACAATGAGCAGTTCTTC. The encoded protein is CASSLAGRQGNYNEQFF.

The V and J genes are TRBV30 and TRBJ1-2; no clear D gene. V shed 2 bases and J shed 6 bases, with 13 bases lying between them. The CDR3 length is 13 residues. Germline assignment: CDR1 GTSNPN and CDR2 SVGIG (reference sequence). CDR3 nucleotides: TGTGCCTGGAGTCCTAGGGTCACCCATGGCTACACCTTC. Its translation is CAWSPRVTHGYTF. The full variable domain, with the rest looked up from reference TRBV30 and TRBJ1-2, is SQTIHQWPATLVQPVGSPLSLECTVEGTSNPNLYWYRQAAGRGLQLLFYSVGIGQISSEVPQNLSASRPQDRQFILSSKKLLLSDSGFYLCAWSPRVTHGYTFGSGTRLTVV.

V and J are TRBV6-6 and TRBJ2-2; 9 bases align to TRBD2. The V gene end was trimmed by 6 bases and the J gene end by 3 bases; junction bases not matched to a gene: 8. The CDR3 length is 16 residues. CDR1 and CDR2 (germline): MNHNY, SVGAGI (reference sequence). In DNA form, the CDR3 reads TGTGCCAGCAGCCACCAGCGGGGGGTAGACACCGGGGAGCTGTTTTTT. Residues: CASSHQRGVDTGELFF.

The V call is TRBV5-1, the J call TRBJ2-2; no firm D call. The CDR3 consists of 15 residues. From germline, CDR1 is SGHRS and CDR2 YFSETQ. V dropped 0 bases and J dropped 3 bases, with 9 bases sitting between them. CDR3 sequence (DNA): TGCGCCAGCAGCTTGGAACCCAGTTACACCGGGGAGCTGTTTTTT. This translates into CASSLEPSYTGELFF.

V and J are TRBV30 and TRBJ1-5; D possibly corresponds to TRBD1 (6 bases). This CDR3 has 14 residues. The germline V gene encodes CDR1 GTSNPN and CDR2 SVGIG (reference sequence). The V and J ends lost 0 bases and 6 bases respectively, with 12 bases between them. CDR3 nucleotides: TGTGCCTGGAGTGTACGTGGAGGGGGTCAGCCCCAGCATTTT. Protein sequence: CAWSVRGGGQPQHF.

The rearrangement uses TRBV28 and TRBJ2-5; 9 bases line up with TRBD2. Germline V gene data show CDR1 as MDHEN and CDR2 as SYDVKM. Losses at the gene ends were 8 bases for V and 2 bases for J; bases not matched to a gene: 12. This CDR3 has 16 residues. The CDR3, as DNA: TGTGCCAGCGGTCCCTTAGCGGGGGTTCGGCAAGAGACCCAGTACTTC. Translating gives CASGPLAGVRQETQYF.

The rearrangement uses TRBV5-5 and TRBJ2-6; D not resolved. Germline V lookup: CDR1 SGHKS, CDR2 YYEKEE (reference sequence). V was shortened by 3 bases and J by 2 bases, with 9 bases between the two germline ends. The CDR3 runs to 15 residues. The CDR3 here is CASSSDGAGANVLTF. The CDR3 DNA reads as TGTGCCAGCAGCTCGGACGGCGCTGGGGCCAACGTCCTGACTTTC.

The rearrangement joins TRBV10-3 to TRBJ1-2; D is unclear. V lost 5 bases and J lost 4, with 14 bases in between. The CDR3 runs 14 residues. In germline, CDR1 is ENHRY, CDR2 SYGVKD. CDR3 region: CAISSPQTLYGYTF. CDR3 DNA: TGTGCCATCAGTAGTCCCCAAACCCTCTATGGCTACACCTTC.

V is TRBV6-5 and J is TRBJ1-1; the D gene is possibly TRBD1 (5 bases). CDR3 size: 13 residues. Deletions cut 6 bases from V and 5 bases from J, with 13 bases between. Germline loops: CDR1 MNHEY, CDR2 SVGAGI. CDR3 loop: CASRLPGGTEAFF. The CDR3 nucleotides read TGTGCCAGCAGGCTACCTGGGGGGACTGAAGCTTTCTTT.

The chain is built from TRBV6-6 and TRBJ1-3; no clear D gene. The CDR3 runs 15 residues. V lost 0 bases to trimming and J lost 6 bases, with 12 bases between them. Germline lookup yields CDR1 MNHNY and CDR2 SVGAGI (reference sequence). Here the CDR3 reads CASSYSLSSKNTIYF. The CDR3 DNA is TGTGCCAGCAGTTACTCGCTGTCGTCGAAAAACACCATATATTTT.

The CDR3, as DNA: TGTGCCAGTAGAAGAAGGGGGCTTCCTTTTAGCAATCAGCCCCAGCATTTT. As protein: CASRRRGLPFSNQPQHF. V is TRBV19 and J is TRBJ1-5, with 7 bases matching TRBD1. The CDR3 loop spans 17 amino acids. Per germline, CDR1 LNHDA and CDR2 SQIVND (reference sequence). Trimming cost V 6 bases and J 0 bases; bases outside gene matches: 11. The full variable domain, in which reference TRBV19 and TRBJ1-5 provide the parts outside the CDR3, is DGGITQSPKYLFRKEGQNVTLSCEQNLNHDAMYWYRQDPGQGLRLIYYSQIVNDFQKGDIAEGYSVSREKKESFPLTVTSAQKNPTAFYLCASRRRGLPFSNQPQHFGDGTRLSIL.

This clone was seen just once. The chain has TRBV5-5 and TRBJ1-5; D is unresolved. Germline V lookup: CDR1 SGHKS, CDR2 YYEKEE (reference sequence). The CDR3 is made up of 16 amino acids. The V and J ends lost 2 bases and 5 bases respectively, with 17 bases between them. CDR3 sequence: CASSFARVRSDQPQHF. The CDR3 DNA reads as TGTGCCAGCAGCTTTGCAAGGGTTAGATCGGATCAGCCCCAGCATTTT.

The chain carries TRBV2 and TRBJ2-1, with D possibly TRBD2 on 5 matching bases. Germline CDR1 reads SNHLY; CDR2 reads FYNNEI. The CDR3 has 17 amino acids. V lost 7 bases and J 4 bases, leaving 23 bases between the germline ends. CDR3 in DNA: TGTGCCAGCACCTCCGATCGGAGGTCACTGGGGTACAATGAGCAGTTCTTC. Translation gives CASTSDRRSLGYNEQFF.

The chain has TRBV10-3 and TRBJ2-6; 9 bases align to TRBD1. The CDR3 has 17 amino acids. The germline CDR1 and CDR2 sequences are ENHRY and SYGVKD. J gave up 0 bases and V 7 bases, and 7 bases lay outside the gene matches. The CDR3 spells CAITQGQGPSGANVLTF. The DNA for the CDR3 is TGTGCCATCACTCAGGGACAGGGACCCTCTGGGGCCAACGTCCTGACTTTC.

V is TRBV9 and J is TRBJ2-2, with D possibly TRBD2 on 6 matching bases. Germline V gives CDR1 SGDLS, CDR2 YYNGEE. This CDR3 region has 15 residues. V gave up 4 bases and J gave up 7 bases, with 17 bases separating them. CDR3 loop: CASSPRTPGGGELFF. The CDR3 DNA is TGTGCCAGCAGCCCCCGGACCCCCGGGGGCGGGGAGCTGTTTTTT.